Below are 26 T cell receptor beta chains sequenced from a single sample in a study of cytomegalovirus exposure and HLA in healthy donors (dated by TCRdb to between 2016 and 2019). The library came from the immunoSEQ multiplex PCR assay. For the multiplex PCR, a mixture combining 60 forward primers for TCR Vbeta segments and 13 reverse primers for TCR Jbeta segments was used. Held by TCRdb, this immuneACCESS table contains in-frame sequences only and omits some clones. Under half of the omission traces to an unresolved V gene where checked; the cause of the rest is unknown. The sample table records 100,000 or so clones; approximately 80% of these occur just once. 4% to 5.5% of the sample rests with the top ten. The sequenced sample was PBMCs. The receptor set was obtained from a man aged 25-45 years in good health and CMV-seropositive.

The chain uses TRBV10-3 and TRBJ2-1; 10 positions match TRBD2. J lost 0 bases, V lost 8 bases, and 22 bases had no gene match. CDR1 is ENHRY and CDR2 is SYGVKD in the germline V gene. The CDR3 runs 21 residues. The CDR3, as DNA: TGTGCCATCTCCCGGAAGACTGGGACTAGCGTGCTATCCAGCTCCTACAATGAGCAGTTCTTC. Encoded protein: CAISRKTGTSVLSSSYNEQFF.

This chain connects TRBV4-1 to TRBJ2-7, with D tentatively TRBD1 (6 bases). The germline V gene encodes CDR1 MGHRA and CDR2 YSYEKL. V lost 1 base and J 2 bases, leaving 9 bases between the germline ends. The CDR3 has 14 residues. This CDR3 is CASSQGTAAYEQYF. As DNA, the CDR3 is TGCGCCAGCAGCCAAGGGACAGCCGCCTACGAGCAGTACTTC.

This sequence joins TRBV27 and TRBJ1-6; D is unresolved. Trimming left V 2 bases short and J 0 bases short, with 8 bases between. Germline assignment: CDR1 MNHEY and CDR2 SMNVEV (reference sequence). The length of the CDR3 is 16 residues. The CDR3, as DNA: TGTGCCAGCAGTTTAATCAAGAGCTCCTATAATTCACCCCTCCACTTT. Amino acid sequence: CASSLIKSSYNSPLHF.

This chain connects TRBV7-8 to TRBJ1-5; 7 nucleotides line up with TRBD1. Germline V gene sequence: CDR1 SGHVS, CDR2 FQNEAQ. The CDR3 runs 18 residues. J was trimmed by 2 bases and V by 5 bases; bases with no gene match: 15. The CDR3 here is CASSPDSNRGLGNQPQHF. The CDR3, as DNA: TGTGCCAGCAGCCCCGATTCCAACAGGGGCCTTGGCAATCAGCCCCAGCATTTT.

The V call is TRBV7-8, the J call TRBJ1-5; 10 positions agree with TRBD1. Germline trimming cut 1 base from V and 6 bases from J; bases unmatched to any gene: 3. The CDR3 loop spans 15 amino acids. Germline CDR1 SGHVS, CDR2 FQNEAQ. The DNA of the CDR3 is TGTGCCAGCAGCTTAGTGGGACAGGGGACTCAGCCCCAGCATTTT. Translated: CASSLVGQGTQPQHF.

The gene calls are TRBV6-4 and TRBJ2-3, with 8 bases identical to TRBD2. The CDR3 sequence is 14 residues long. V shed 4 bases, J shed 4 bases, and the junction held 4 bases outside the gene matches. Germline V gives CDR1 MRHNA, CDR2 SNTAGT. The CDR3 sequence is CASSAGGPPDTQYF. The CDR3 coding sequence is TGTGCCAGCAGTGCGGGGGGGCCCCCAGATACGCAGTATTTT.

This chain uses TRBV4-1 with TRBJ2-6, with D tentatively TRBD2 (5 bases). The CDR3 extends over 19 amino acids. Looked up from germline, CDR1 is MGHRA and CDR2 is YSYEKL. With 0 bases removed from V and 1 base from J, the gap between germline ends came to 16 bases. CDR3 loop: CASSQDLVSEGSGANVLTF. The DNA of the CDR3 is TGCGCCAGCAGCCAAGATCTTGTCAGTGAGGGATCTGGGGCCAACGTCCTGACTTTC.

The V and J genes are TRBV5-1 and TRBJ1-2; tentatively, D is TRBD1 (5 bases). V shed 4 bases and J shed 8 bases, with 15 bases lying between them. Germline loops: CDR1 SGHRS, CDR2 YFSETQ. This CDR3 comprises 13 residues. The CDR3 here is CASSADIIKGYTF. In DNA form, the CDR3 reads TGCGCCAGCAGCGCGGACATTATCAAGGGCTACACCTTC.

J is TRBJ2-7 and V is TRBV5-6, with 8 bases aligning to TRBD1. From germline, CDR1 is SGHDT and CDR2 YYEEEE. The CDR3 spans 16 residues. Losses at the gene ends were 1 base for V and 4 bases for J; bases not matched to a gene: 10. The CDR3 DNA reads TGTGCCAGCAGCTTGAGTAGGACAGGGTCCTCATACGAGCAGTACGTC. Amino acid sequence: CASSLSRTGSSYEQYV.

The DNA for the CDR3 is TGTGCCGGACTGGACCGTCGGCTAGCGGGGGACAACACAGATACGCAGTATTTT. Translating gives CAGLDRRLAGDNTDTQYF. The rearrangement uses TRBV30 and TRBJ2-3, with 10 bases aligning to TRBD2. V was pared by 8 bases and J by 2 bases, with 19 bases of the junction left unmatched. The CDR3 runs to 18 residues. Germline V gene sequence: CDR1 GTSNPN, CDR2 SVGIG (reference sequence).

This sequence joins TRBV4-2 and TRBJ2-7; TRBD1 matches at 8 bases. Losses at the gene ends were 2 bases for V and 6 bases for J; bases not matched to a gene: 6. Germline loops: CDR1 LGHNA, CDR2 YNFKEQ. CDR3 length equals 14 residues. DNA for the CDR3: TGTGCCAGCAGCCAAAGGACAGGGACCGGCGAGCAGTACTTC. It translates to CASSQRTGTGEQYF.

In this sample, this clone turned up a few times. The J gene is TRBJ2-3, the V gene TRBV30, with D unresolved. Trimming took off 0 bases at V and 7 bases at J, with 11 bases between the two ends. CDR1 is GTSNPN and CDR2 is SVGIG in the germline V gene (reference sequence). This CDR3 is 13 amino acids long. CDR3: CAWSVAVRNTQYF. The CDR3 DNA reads TGTGCCTGGAGTGTCGCGGTCCGGAATACGCAGTATTTT.

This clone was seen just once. CDR3 residues: CASTSVTSGSMDTQYF. The CDR3 DNA reads as TGTGCCAGCACCTCCGTAACTAGCGGGAGTATGGATACGCAGTATTTT. The chain couples TRBV14 to TRBJ2-3; 11 bases fit TRBD2. CDR1 is SGHDN and CDR2 is FVKESK in the germline V gene. Losses at the gene ends were 7 bases for V and 6 bases for J; bases not matched to a gene: 12. The CDR3 runs to 16 residues.

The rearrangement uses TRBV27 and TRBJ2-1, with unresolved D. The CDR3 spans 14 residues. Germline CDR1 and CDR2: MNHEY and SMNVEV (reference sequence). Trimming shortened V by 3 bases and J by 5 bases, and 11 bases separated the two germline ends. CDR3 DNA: TGTGCCAGCAGTTTGTTTAATTCCGACAATGAGCAGTTCTTC. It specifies CASSLFNSDNEQFF.

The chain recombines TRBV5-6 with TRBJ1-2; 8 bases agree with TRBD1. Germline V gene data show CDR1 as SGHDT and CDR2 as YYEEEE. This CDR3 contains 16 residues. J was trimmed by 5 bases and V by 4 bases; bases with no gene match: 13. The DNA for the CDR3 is TGTGCCAGCAGCCCCCCCAGGCAGGGGGCAAGGTATGGCTACACCTTC. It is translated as CASSPPRQGARYGYTF. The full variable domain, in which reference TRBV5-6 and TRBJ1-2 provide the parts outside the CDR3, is DAGVTQSPTHLIKTRGQQVTLRCSPKSGHDTVSWYQQALGQGPQFIFQYYEEEERQRGNFPDRFSGHQFPNYSSELNVNALLLGDSALYLCASSPPRQGARYGYTFGSGTRLTVV.

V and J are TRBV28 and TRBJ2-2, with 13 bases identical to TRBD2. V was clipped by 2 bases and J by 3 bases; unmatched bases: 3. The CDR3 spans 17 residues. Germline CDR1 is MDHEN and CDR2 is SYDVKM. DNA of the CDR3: TGTGCCAGCAGTTTAGGACTAGCGGGAGTTCACACCGGGGAGCTGTTTTTT. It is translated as CASSLGLAGVHTGELFF.

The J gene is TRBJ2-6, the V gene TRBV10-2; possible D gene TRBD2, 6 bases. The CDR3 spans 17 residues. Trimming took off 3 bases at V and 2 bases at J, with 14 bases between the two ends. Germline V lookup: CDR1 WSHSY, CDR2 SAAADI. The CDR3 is CASSERGRMTGANVLTF. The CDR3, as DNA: TGCGCCAGCAGTGAACGGGGGAGAATGACTGGGGCCAACGTCCTGACTTTC.

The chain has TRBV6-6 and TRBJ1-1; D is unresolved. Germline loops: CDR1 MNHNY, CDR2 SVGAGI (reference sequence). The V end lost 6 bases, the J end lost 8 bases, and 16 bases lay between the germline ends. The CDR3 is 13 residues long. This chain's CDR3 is CASSRTGDAEAFF. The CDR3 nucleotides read TGTGCCAGCAGCAGAACCGGAGACGCCGAAGCTTTCTTT.

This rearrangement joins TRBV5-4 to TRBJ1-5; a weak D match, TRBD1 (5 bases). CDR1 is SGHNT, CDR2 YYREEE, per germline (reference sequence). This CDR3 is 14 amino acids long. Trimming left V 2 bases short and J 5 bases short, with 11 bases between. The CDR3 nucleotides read TGTGCCAGCAGCTTTCAGGGAGGGGATCAGCCCCAGCATTTT. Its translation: CASSFQGGDQPQHF.

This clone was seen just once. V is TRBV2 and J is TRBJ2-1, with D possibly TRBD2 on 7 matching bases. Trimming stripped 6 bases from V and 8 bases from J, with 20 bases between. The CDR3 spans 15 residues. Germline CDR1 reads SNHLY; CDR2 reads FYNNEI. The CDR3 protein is CASRYIALGGDEQFF. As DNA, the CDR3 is TGTGCCAGCAGATATATAGCGTTAGGGGGGGATGAGCAGTTCTTC.

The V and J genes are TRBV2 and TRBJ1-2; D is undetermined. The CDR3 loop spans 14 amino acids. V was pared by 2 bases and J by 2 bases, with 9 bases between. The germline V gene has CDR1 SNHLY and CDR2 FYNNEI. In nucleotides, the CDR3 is TGTGCCAGCAGTGAATCTACGGGGAACTATGGCTACACCTTC. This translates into CASSESTGNYGYTF.

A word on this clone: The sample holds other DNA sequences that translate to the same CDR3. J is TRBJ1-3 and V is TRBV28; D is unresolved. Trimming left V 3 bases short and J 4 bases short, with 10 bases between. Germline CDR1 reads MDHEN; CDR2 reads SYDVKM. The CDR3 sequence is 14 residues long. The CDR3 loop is CASSLSGNGNTIYF. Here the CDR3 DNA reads TGTGCCAGCAGTTTGTCCGGGAACGGAAACACCATATATTTT.

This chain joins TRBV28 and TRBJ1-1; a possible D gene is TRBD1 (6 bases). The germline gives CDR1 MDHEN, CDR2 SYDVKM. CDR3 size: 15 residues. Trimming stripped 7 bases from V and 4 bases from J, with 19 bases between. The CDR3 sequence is CASTFWGHVGTEAFF. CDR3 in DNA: TGTGCCAGCACGTTCTGGGGGCATGTGGGCACTGAAGCTTTCTTT.

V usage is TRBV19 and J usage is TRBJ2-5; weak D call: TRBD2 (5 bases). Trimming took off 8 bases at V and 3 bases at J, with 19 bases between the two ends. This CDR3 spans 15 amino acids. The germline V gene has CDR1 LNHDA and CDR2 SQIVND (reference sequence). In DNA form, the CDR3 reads TGTGCCAGTTCGAACCGGGCCCGGGAAAAAGAGACCCAGTACTTC. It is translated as CASSNRAREKETQYF.

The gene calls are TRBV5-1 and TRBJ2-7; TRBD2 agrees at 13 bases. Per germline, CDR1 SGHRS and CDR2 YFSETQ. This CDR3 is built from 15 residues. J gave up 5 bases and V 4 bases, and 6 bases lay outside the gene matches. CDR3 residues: CASSELAGGPNEQYF. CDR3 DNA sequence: TGCGCCAGCAGCGAACTAGCGGGAGGGCCTAACGAGCAGTACTTC.

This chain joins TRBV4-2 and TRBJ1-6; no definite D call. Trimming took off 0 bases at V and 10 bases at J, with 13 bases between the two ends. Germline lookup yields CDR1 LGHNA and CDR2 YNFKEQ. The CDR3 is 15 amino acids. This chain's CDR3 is CASSQEDVSGSPLHF. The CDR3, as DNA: TGTGCCAGCAGCCAAGAAGACGTCTCCGGGTCACCCCTCCACTTT.